The 18 T cell receptor beta chains in this list originate from one sample, sequenced in a study of T cells expressing NK-cell markers. TCRdb reprocessed the 5' RACE reads, with one entry per CDR3 protein and no DNA. This table holds roughly 390,000 distinct CDR3 sequences. Sample: blood T cells: a sorted CD56 or NKG2C T cell subset, CD4+ or CD8+ T cells, or bulk PBMC T cells (not recorded which). These receptors originate from a woman in her forties or fifties in good health.

V is TRBV6-5 and J is TRBJ1-4; TCRdb selects TRBD1, and the lack of DNA leaves this call unchecked. CDR3 size: 15 residues. The germline CDR1 and CDR2 sequences are MNHEY and SVGAGI. CDR3 sequence reads: CASSFSDRANEKLFF.

CDR3 loop: CAISDHRDFLETQYF. The chain couples TRBV10-3 to TRBJ2-5; TCRdb indicates TRBD2, and absent DNA this call remains unverified. Germline lookup yields CDR1 ENHRY and CDR2 SYGVKD. The CDR3 covers 15 residues.

The CDR3: CASSVTWGQGNTGELFF. This chain joins TRBV9 and TRBJ2-2; with no DNA, the TCRdb D assignment of TRBD1 cannot be verified. This CDR3 is built from 17 residues. Per the germline V gene, CDR1 is SGDLS and CDR2 is YYNGEE. Complete variable domain (other parts from reference TRBV9 and TRBJ2-2): DSGVTQTPKHLITATGQRVTLRCSPRSGDLSVYWYQQSLDQGLQFLIQYYNGEERAKGNILERFSAQQFPDLHSELNLSSLELGDSALYFCASSVTWGQGNTGELFFGEGSRLTVL.

The rearrangement uses TRBV7-2 and TRBJ1-1; checking the TCRdb D call of TRBD1 is not possible without DNA. The CDR3 runs 14 residues. Germline loops: CDR1 SGHTA, CDR2 FQGNSA. CDR3 in amino acids: CASSHAGGNTEAFF.

This chain connects TRBV12-2 to TRBJ1-1; with no DNA, the TCRdb D assignment of TRBD1 cannot be verified. TRBV12-2 is a documented pseudogene. The CDR3 is made up of 17 amino acids. CDR3 amino acids: CASRPCSGGVFNTEAFF.

This sequence joins TRBV7-8 and TRBJ1-3; TCRdb selects TRBD1, and the lack of DNA leaves this call unchecked. The CDR3 runs 16 residues. Per germline, CDR1 SGHVS and CDR2 FQNEAQ. The CDR3 reads CASRQNRARAGNTIYF.

The chain joins TRBV6-6 to TRBJ2-7; the D call from TCRdb, TRBD2, cannot be confirmed without DNA. Germline V gives CDR1 MNHNY, CDR2 SVGAGI (reference sequence). The CDR3 covers 13 residues. This CDR3 is CASNGEGLIEQYF.

This chain joins TRBV4-1 and TRBJ2-7; TCRdb selects TRBD2, and the lack of DNA leaves this call unchecked. Germline CDR1 and CDR2: MGHRA and YSYEKL. This CDR3 is built from 14 residues. The CDR3 loop is CASSQGLAEYEQYF.

The chain combines TRBV20-1 with TRBJ1-1; the TRBD1 assignment by TCRdb is unverifiable without DNA. This CDR3 region has 14 residues. The germline gives CDR1 DFQATT, CDR2 SNEGSKA (reference sequence). The CDR3 is CSANTGQRNTEAFF.

This chain uses TRBV25-1 with TRBJ1-2; the TRBD1 assignment by TCRdb is unverifiable without DNA. Germline V gene data show CDR1 as MGHDK and CDR2 as SYGVNS. CDR3 size: 13 residues. The CDR3 protein is CASATPGAGGYTF.

The chain couples TRBV9 to TRBJ2-1; TCRdb's D gene call, TRBD2, goes unchecked for lack of DNA. Looked up from germline, CDR1 is SGDLS and CDR2 is YYNGEE. The CDR3 sequence is 14 residues long. The CDR3 sequence is CASSGLAGLNEQFF.

This chain connects TRBV6-5 to TRBJ1-1; absent DNA, TCRdb's TRBD1 call cannot be checked. Germline CDR1 MNHEY, CDR2 SVGAGI. The CDR3 has 16 residues. The CDR3 protein is CASSFRAFGGNTEAFF.

This CDR3 reads CSVPRPGRGNSPLHF. This chain uses TRBV20-1 with TRBJ1-6; TCRdb lists TRBD1, though no DNA is available to test this call. The germline V gene has CDR1 DFQATT and CDR2 SNEGSKA (reference sequence). The CDR3 is 15 amino acids.

The J gene is TRBJ1-1, the V gene TRBV12-3 or TRBV12-4. The CDR3 spans 12 residues. CDR3 residues: CASSSYRWEAFF.

The rearrangement links TRBV12-3 or TRBV12-4 to TRBJ2-1; TCRdb names TRBD1, which stays unverified in the absence of DNA. This CDR3 is 14 amino acids long. CDR3 in amino acids: CASSWGGQNNEQFF.

The chain recombines TRBV12-3 or TRBV12-4 with TRBJ2-3; the D call of TRBD2 rests on TCRdb alone, since no DNA is present to check it. This CDR3 has 17 residues. The CDR3 loop reads CASSPGSGRAAADTQYF.

The chain has TRBV12-3 or TRBV12-4 and TRBJ2-7; TCRdb designates TRBD2, a call that cannot be tested without DNA. The CDR3 is 15 residues long. CDR3 loop: CASKLGLAGAYEQYF.

The chain is built from TRBV5-1 and TRBJ2-4; TCRdb proposes TRBD2, but this gene call is untestable without DNA. CDR1 is SGHRS, CDR2 YFSETQ, per germline. This CDR3 is built from 18 residues. The CDR3 sequence: CASSSGGGARAAKNIQYF.